Below are 4 T cell receptor beta chains sequenced from a single sample in a study of cytomegalovirus exposure and HLA in healthy donors. PCR employed 60 Vbeta and 13 Jbeta primers. The protocol was immunoSEQ multiplex PCR, while the TCRdb copy is restricted to in-frame clones and leaves out a portion. This sample has some 140,000 clones, with less than 80% found just once. Sequencing input: PBMCs. The receptors come from a female donor in good health and CMV-seropositive.

The rearrangement uses TRBV5-1 and TRBJ1-6; D is ambiguous. The CDR3 loop spans 14 amino acids. Germline CDR1 reads SGHRS; CDR2 reads YFSETQ. V dropped 1 base and J dropped 6 bases, with 8 bases sitting between them. CDR3 residues: CASSLSPTNSPLHF. DNA for the CDR3: TGCGCCAGCAGCTTGAGCCCCACTAATTCACCCCTCCACTTT.

V and J are TRBV2 and TRBJ1-2, with D possibly matching TRBD1 (6 bases). This CDR3 region has 12 residues. V was trimmed by 8 bases and J by 3 bases, leaving 10 bases between them. Germline CDR1 is SNHLY and CDR2 is FYNNEI. The CDR3 nucleotides read TGTGCCAGCCGAGGGGGGGACTATGGCTACACCTTC. This codes for CASRGGDYGYTF. Supplemented by reference TRBV2 and TRBJ1-2, the full variable domain reads EPEVTQTPSHQVTQMGQEVILRCVPISNHLYFYWYRQILGQKVEFLVSFYNNEISEKSEIFDDQFSVERPDGSNFTLKIRSTKLEDSAMYFCASRGGDYGYTFGSGTRLTVV.

This clone came up a few times. The CDR3 loop reads CASMDPGTSGRGTDTQYF. In DNA form, the CDR3 reads TGTGCCAGTATGGATCCAGGGACTAGCGGGAGAGGGACAGATACGCAGTATTTT. The V call is TRBV19, the J call TRBJ2-3; 14 bases align to TRBD2. CDR1 LNHDA and CDR2 SQIVND come from the germline V gene (reference sequence). V lost 7 bases to trimming and J lost 3 bases; unmatched junction nucleotides: 12. This CDR3 has 18 amino acids.

V usage is TRBV18 and J usage is TRBJ2-3; D not resolved. V lost 3 bases and J lost 0, with 10 bases in between. CDR3 length: 15 residues. The germline CDR1 and CDR2 sequences are KGHSH and LQKENI. CDR3 amino acids: CASSPRQASTDTQYF. The CDR3 DNA sequence: TGTGCCAGCTCACCTCGGCAGGCCAGCACAGATACGCAGTATTTT.